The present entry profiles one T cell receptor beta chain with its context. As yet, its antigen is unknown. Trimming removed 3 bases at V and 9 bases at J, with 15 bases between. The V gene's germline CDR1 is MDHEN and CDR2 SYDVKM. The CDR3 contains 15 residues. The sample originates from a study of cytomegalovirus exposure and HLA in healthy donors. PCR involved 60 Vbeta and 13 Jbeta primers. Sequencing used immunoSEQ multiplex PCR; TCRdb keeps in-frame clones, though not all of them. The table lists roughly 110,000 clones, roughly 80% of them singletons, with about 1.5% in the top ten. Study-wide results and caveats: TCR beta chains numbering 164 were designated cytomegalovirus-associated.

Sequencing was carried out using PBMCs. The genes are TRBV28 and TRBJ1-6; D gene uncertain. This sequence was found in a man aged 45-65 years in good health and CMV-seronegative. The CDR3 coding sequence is TGTGCCAGCAGTTTGGCACGAGGCCAAATTTCACCCCTCCACTTT. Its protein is CASSLARGQISPLHF.